The 20 T cell receptor beta chains given below trace back to one sample, sequenced in a study of blood T cells in healthy people across ages. The authors ran a second PCR of roughly 6 to 12 cycles using a sample-barcoded 5' primer and a J-beta primer mix. TCRdb ran MiXCR on the 5' RACE reads and lists one entry per CDR3 protein. The sample lists about 650,000 distinct CDR3 sequences, roughly half occurring once. The source material was blood. These TCRs come from a woman older than 75 in good health.

The CDR3 spells CASSQRLAGDVTDTQYF. The CDR3, as DNA: TGCGCCAGCAGCCAGAGACTAGCGGGAGATGTTACAGATACGCAGTATTTT. This chain uses TRBV4-1 with TRBJ2-3; 12 bases are a match to TRBD2. Germline loops: CDR1 MGHRA, CDR2 YSYEKL. V shed 3 bases, J shed 3 bases, and the junction held 7 bases outside the gene matches. This CDR3 comprises 17 residues.

The chain recombines TRBV29-1 with TRBJ2-7; tentative D call: TRBD1 (5 bases). Germline assignment: CDR1 SQVTM and CDR2 ANQGSEA. V was trimmed by 7 bases and J by 4 bases, leaving 14 bases between them. CDR3 length: 12 residues. The CDR3 nucleotides read TGCAGCGGTGGACGGACATCGTACGAGCAGTACTTC. This encodes CSGGRTSYEQYF.

The chain couples TRBV12-3 or TRBV12-4 to TRBJ1-6; perhaps TRBD1 as D (5 bases). There are 14 residues in the CDR3. V was trimmed by 3 bases and J by 5 bases, leaving 8 bases between them. The CDR3 reads CASSFLGHNSPLHF. The CDR3 DNA reads TGTGCCAGCAGTTTTTTGGGGCATAATTCACCCCTCCACTTT.

The CDR3 loop reads CAIGGQGPQETQYF. The CDR3 DNA reads as TGTGCCATCGGGGGGCAGGGCCCTCAAGAGACCCAGTACTTC. The chain has TRBV10-3 and TRBJ2-5; D tentatively fits TRBD1 or TRBD2 (6 bases each). This CDR3 has 14 residues. Per the germline V gene, CDR1 is ENHRY and CDR2 is SYGVKD. V shed 8 bases and J shed 2 bases, with 15 bases lying between them.

In this sample, this clonotype turned up a few times. The gene calls are TRBV5-5 and TRBJ1-6, with 7 nucleotides matching TRBD1. The CDR3 is 15 amino acids. Germline V gene lookup returns CDR1 SGHKS and CDR2 YYEKEE (reference sequence). V lost 3 bases, J lost 5 bases, and 5 bases stayed unmatched. The CDR3 bases are TGTGCCAGCAGCTCCACAGGGGACCATAATTCACCCCTCCACTTT. It yields the protein CASSSTGDHNSPLHF.

The chain has TRBV7-2 and TRBJ2-1; D possibly corresponds to TRBD1 (5 bases). Trimming took off 5 bases at V and 8 bases at J, with 13 bases between the two ends. The CDR3 consists of 13 residues. CDR1 is SGHTA and CDR2 is FQGNSA in the germline V gene. CDR3 amino acids: CASSPQGLHEQFF. The CDR3, as DNA: TGTGCCAGCAGCCCCCAGGGTTTGCATGAGCAGTTCTTC.

J is TRBJ2-2 and V is TRBV25-1; D is perhaps TRBD1 (6 bases). This CDR3 has 18 residues. Germline V gene lookup returns CDR1 MGHDK and CDR2 SYGVNS. Deletions cut 1 base from V and 3 bases from J, with 18 bases between. CDR3 region: CASSEFRTGRLYTGELFF. In DNA form, the CDR3 reads TGTGCCAGCAGTGAATTCCGAACAGGGCGACTATACACCGGGGAGCTGTTTTTT.

V is TRBV20-1 and J is TRBJ2-7, with 10 bases that match TRBD1. The CDR3 covers 17 residues. Germline values: CDR1 DFQATT, CDR2 SNEGSKA (reference sequence). Trimming removed 5 bases from V and 0 bases from J; junction bases left unmatched: 13. The CDR3 DNA reads as TGCAGTGCTCCGTCCGGGTTGGACAGGGGGTACTCCTACGAGCAGTACTTC. Amino acid sequence: CSAPSGLDRGYSYEQYF.

The rearrangement joins TRBV12-3 or TRBV12-4 to TRBJ1-3; no clear D. The CDR3 is made up of 12 amino acids. Trimming pared 6 bases from V and 6 bases from J, leaving 9 bases between. The CDR3 region is CASRRAENTIYF. CDR3 DNA: TGTGCCAGCAGGAGGGCGGAAAACACCATATATTTT.

This sequence joins TRBV29-1 and TRBJ2-5, with D maybe TRBD2 (5 bases). Matching the DNA end better, TRBJ2-7 makes the J call doubtful. The CDR3 covers 13 residues. The germline CDR1 and CDR2 sequences are SQVTM and ANQGSEA. CDR3 bases: TGCAGCGTTACGGGATGGGGAACAAACGAGCAGTACTTC. This codes for CSVTGWGTNEQYF.

This clonotype was detected ten times or more. J is TRBJ2-5 and V is TRBV3-1; a weak D match, TRBD2 (6 bases). V shed 6 bases and J shed 0 bases, with 11 bases lying between them. CDR1 LGHDT and CDR2 YNNKEL come from the germline V gene (reference sequence). CDR3 length: 14 amino acids. DNA of the CDR3: TGTGCCAGCAGGCTGACTAGGGACCAAGAGACCCAGTACTTC. It translates to CASRLTRDQETQYF.

CDR3 sequence: CSVDSTAYGYTF. The CDR3 DNA sequence: TGCAGCGTTGATTCGACGGCCTATGGCTACACCTTC. The genes are TRBV29-1 and TRBJ1-2, with D unclear. Germline V lookup: CDR1 SQVTM, CDR2 ANQGSEA. The V end was cut by 3 bases, the J end by 4 bases, with 9 bases between. This CDR3 spans 12 amino acids.

J is TRBJ2-1 and V is TRBV4-1; 10 bases are a match to TRBD1. This CDR3 has 15 residues. Germline CDR1 and CDR2: MGHRA and YSYEKL. The ends lost 5 bases at V and 7 bases at J; junction bases unmatched: 8. CDR3 sequence reads: CASSARGQGQNEQFF. As DNA, the CDR3 is TGCGCCAGCAGCGCCCGGGGACAGGGGCAAAATGAGCAGTTCTTC.

This rearrangement joins TRBV2 to TRBJ1-5, with TRBD1 matching over 9 bases. Germline values: CDR1 SNHLY, CDR2 FYNNEI. The CDR3 covers 14 residues. V lost 4 bases and J lost 7; bases outside the gene matches: 5. The CDR3 region is CASSGTGAAQPQHF. The CDR3 DNA sequence: TGTGCCAGCAGTGGGACAGGGGCTGCGCAGCCCCAGCATTTT.

Notes on this clonotype: Since a much larger clone is just one base distant, this may be a read error. V usage is TRBV5-1 and J usage is TRBJ2-5; 7 bases align to TRBD1. Germline values: CDR1 SGHRS, CDR2 YFSETQ. The CDR3 sequence is 15 residues long. The V and J ends lost 7 bases and 2 bases, in that order; junction bases with no gene match: 11. CDR3 region: CASGRSGTEQETQYF. DNA of the CDR3: TGCGCCAGCGGCCGTTCCGGGACAGAGCAAGAGACCCAGTACTTC.

DNA for the CDR3: TGCGCCAGCGGGGACAGGGGCTTTTCACCCCTCCACTTT. As protein: CASGDRGFSPLHF. The rearrangement links TRBV4-3 to TRBJ1-6, with TRBD1 matching over 10 bases. The germline V gene encodes CDR1 LGHNA and CDR2 YSLEER. The CDR3 contains 13 residues. V lost 8 bases to trimming and J lost 9 bases; unmatched junction nucleotides: 4.

The rearrangement uses TRBV28 and TRBJ1-5; maybe TRBD1 (6 bases). V lost 2 bases to trimming and J lost 1 base, with 18 bases between them. Germline V CDR1 and CDR2: MDHEN, SYDVKM. The CDR3 has 18 amino acids. The CDR3 region is CASSLLGRGAGSNQPQHF. CDR3 nucleotide sequence: TGTGCCAGCAGTTTACTGGGACGGGGGGCTGGGAGCAATCAGCCCCAGCATTTT.

In this sample, this clonotype turned up once. The chain couples TRBV12-3 or TRBV12-4 to TRBJ2-4; 7 bases fit TRBD2. This CDR3 spans 11 amino acids. The junction had 6 bases not matched to a gene; V was cut back by 6 bases and J by 13 bases. As DNA, the CDR3 is TGTGCCAGCAGAGGACTAGGGCGGCAGTACTTC. Its translation: CASRGLGRQYF.

The rearrangement uses TRBV5-6 and TRBJ1-1; D is perhaps TRBD1 (6 bases). V was shortened by 7 bases and J by 1 base, with 20 bases between the two germline ends. This CDR3 has 16 residues. Germline CDR1 is SGHDT and CDR2 is YYEEEE. CDR3 bases: TGTGCCAGCTCCGGGGGGGGGCCAACCCGGAACACTGAAGCTTTCTTT. The encoded protein is CASSGGGPTRNTEAFF.

As regards this clonotype: One base away lies a much larger clone, so this may be a sequencing read error. This sequence joins TRBV20-1 and TRBJ2-7, with TRBD1 identical over 8 bases. V lost 3 bases and J lost 7; bases outside the gene matches: 17. The CDR3 covers 16 residues. CDR1 DFQATT and CDR2 SNEGSKA come from the germline V gene (reference sequence). The CDR3 loop is CSAREVSGGLYNEQYF. The CDR3 DNA is TGCAGTGCTAGGGAAGTCTCAGGGGGCCTTTACAATGAGCAGTACTTC.